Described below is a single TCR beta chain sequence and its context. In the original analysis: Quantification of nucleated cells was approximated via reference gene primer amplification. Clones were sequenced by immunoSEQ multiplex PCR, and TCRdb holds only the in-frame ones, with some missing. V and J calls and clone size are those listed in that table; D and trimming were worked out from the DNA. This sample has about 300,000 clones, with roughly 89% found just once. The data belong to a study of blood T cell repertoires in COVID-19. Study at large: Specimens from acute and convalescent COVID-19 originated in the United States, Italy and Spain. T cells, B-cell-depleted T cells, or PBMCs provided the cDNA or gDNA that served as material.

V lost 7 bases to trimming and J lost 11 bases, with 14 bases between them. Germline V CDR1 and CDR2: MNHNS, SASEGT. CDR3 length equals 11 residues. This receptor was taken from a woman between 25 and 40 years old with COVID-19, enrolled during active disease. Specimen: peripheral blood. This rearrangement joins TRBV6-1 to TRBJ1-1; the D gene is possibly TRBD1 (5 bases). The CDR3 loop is CASNSGVLAFF. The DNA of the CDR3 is TGTGCCAGCAACTCGGGGGTGTTGGCTTTCTTT.